This TCR beta chain came from a study of beta chain features in type 1 diabetes. Study-wide results and caveats: Across patients, naive, central memory and Treg TCRB repertoires exhibited apparently greater similarity than was observed across healthy donors.

In total, each donor contributed a single heparinised blood draw that averaged around 0.12 L. Using CD45RO/CCR7/CD25/CD127/CD95/CD27, CD4+ naive, central memory, regulatory and stem cell-like memory cells were sorted. Each sorted fraction was over 95% pure. The J segment lost 0 bases and the V segment lost 7 bases, leaving 6 bases of the junction unmatched. Germline CDR1 SGHNT, CDR2 YENEEA. This CDR3 contains 15 residues. This clone has a handful of counts. What it binds is not known. The authors reverse transcribed all of the isolated RNA, so sequencing captured expressed TCRB transcripts. Libraries were prepared by immunoSEQ multiplex PCR; TCRdb keeps only in-frame clonotypes and omits some of them. The sample contains hundreds of thousands of clones, around 12% of which appear only once.

The clonotype comes from a man aged 18 to 35 in good health. The chain employs TRBV11-3 and TRBJ2-1, with TRBD1 matching 7 bases. The specimen was naive CD4+ T cells from blood. The CDR3 bases are TGTGCCAGCAAAGGGACAGACAGCTCCTACAATGAGCAGTTCTTC. Translating gives CASKGTDSSYNEQFF.